This TCR beta chain was obtained from a study of blood T cells in healthy people across ages. Study-wide findings and caveats: Compared with aged donors, long-lived donors showed fewer expanded clones, suggesting selection. Significant beta diversity loss was already apparent by age about 39, declining roughly linearly. Donor CMV status was unknown, possibly confounding expanded clonotype changes.

Primed by a sample-barcoded 5' primer and a J-beta primer mix, a second PCR proceeded for about 6 to 12 cycles. Each cDNA molecule received a tag from a template-switch adaptor that had 12 random nucleotides. TCRdb passed the 5' RACE reads through MiXCR, listing each CDR3 protein once. The sample has about 1.8 million distinct CDR3 sequences; just under 50% are singletons. Many counts were recorded for this clonotype. The antigen remains undetermined. The CDR3 is made up of 14 amino acids. After removal of 6 bases from V and 0 bases from J, the junction contained 1 base not matched to a gene. CDR1 and CDR2 from the germline V gene are MNHEY and SVGEGT.

The rearrangement uses TRBV6-2 or TRBV6-3 and TRBJ2-1; TRBD2 matches at 8 bases. This TCR derives from a woman aged 40 to 50 in good health. Sequencing was done on a sample of blood. CDR3 bases: TGTGCCAGCAGACGGGGGGGCTCCTACAATGAGCAGTTCTTC. Translating gives CASRRGGSYNEQFF.